This T cell receptor (beta chain) was captured by sequencing in a study of T cell clusters in autoimmune cytopenias. At the level of the study: Per sample, median TRB depth was around 51,000 reads, yielding a median about 2,400 distinct clonotypes.

Each sample's input was roughly 250 ng genomic DNA, some 38,000 genome equivalents. This clonotype is labeled medium-sized (0.01 to 0.1%) based on frequency. TRB rearrangements were amplified by touch-down multiplex PCR with mixed TRB-A/B primers. TCRdb reprocessed the multiplex PCR reads and reports one entry per CDR3 protein, with no DNA. The listing contains thousands of distinct CDR3 sequences. CDR1 MNHEY and CDR2 SMNVEV come from the germline V gene (reference sequence). The CDR3 has 13 amino acids. The receptor's source is a human donor with an autoimmune cytopenia or autoimmune hepatitis (not recorded which). Input material: peripheral blood. The rearrangement uses TRBV27 and TRBJ1-2. The CDR3 is CASTKTPNYGYTF.